This T cell receptor (beta chain) was sequenced for a study of T-cell reconstitution after alpha-beta-depleted transplantation in children. Study-wide points: About two months after transplant, alpha-beta T cells reportedly came from several hundred expanded graft clones.

In this sample, this clonotype turned up many times. Its antigen is not identified. TCRbeta library construction was performed incorporating unique molecular identifiers. TCRdb called the PCR reads again in MiXCR, with one record for every CDR3 protein. The sample yields around 250,000 distinct CDR3 sequences, less than 9% seen once. The J segment lost 12 bases and the V segment lost 0 bases, leaving 4 bases of the junction unmatched. The CDR3 spans 13 residues. Per germline, CDR1 SGHKS and CDR2 YYEKEE (reference sequence). The chain links TRBV5-5 to TRBJ1-5; 9 bases fit TRBD1. The TCR originated in a male patient younger than 18 who had a stem cell transplant for acute lymphoblastic leukemia, so the T cells may come from the graft donor. Sample: PBMCs, mostly from graft donor cells, taken 180 days after TCRalphabeta/CD19-depleted stem cell transplant. The CDR3 nucleotides read TGTGCCAGCAGCTTGGAGGACAGGGGCCGCCAGCATTTT. This sequence encodes CASSLEDRGRQHF.